What follows are 17 T cell receptor beta chains derived from one specimen sequenced in a study of T-cell reconstitution after alpha-beta-depleted transplantation in children. This sample's TCRbeta library carried unique molecular identifier barcodes. One entry per CDR3 protein results from TCRdb running MiXCR on the PCR reads. Counted here are tens of thousands of distinct CDR3 sequences, roughly 18% occurring once; the ten biggest clones make up about 47%. The input for sequencing was PBMCs, mostly from graft donor cells, taken 360 days after TCRalphabeta/CD19-depleted stem cell transplant. Receptors originate from a male patient aged 2 to 10 who had a stem cell transplant for acute lymphoblastic leukemia, so the T cells may come from the graft donor.

This clonotype was counted only a few times. This is likely a read error, given that the CDR3 carries no conserved phenylalanine or tryptophan at its end. It is unclear where the CDR3 begins or ends on the DNA, so no DNA is shown, and the CDR3 is as TCRdb lists it. V is TRBV5-1 and J is TRBJ2-1; the table's TRBD2 call for D was not verified on the DNA. Germline V lookup: CDR1 SGHRS, CDR2 YFSETQ. Termini included, the CDR3 measures 9 amino acids. The CDR3 spells CASRPGLGT.

This clonotype turned up a few times. This sequence joins TRBV25-1 and TRBJ1-3; a weak D match, TRBD1 (6 bases). The CDR3 runs 15 residues. Looked up from germline, CDR1 is MGHDK and CDR2 is SYGVNS. The V end lost 5 bases, the J end lost 3 bases, and 14 bases lay between the germline ends. CDR3 DNA: TGTGCCAGCAGTCCCCCAGGGGTAGGTGGAAACACCATATATTTT. It translates to CASSPPGVGGNTIYF. Together with reference TRBV25-1 and TRBJ1-3, the CDR3 gives the full variable domain: EADIYQTPRYLVIGTGKKITLECSQTMGHDKMYWYQQDPGMELHLIHYSYGVNSTEKGDLSSESTVSRIRTEHFPLTLESARPSHTSQYLCASSPPGVGGNTIYFGEGSWLTVV.

The table lists this clonotype with a few counts. The CDR3 here is CSARARPSGANVLTF. The CDR3 nucleotides read TGCAGTGCTAGAGCTCGGCCCTCTGGGGCCAACGTCCTGACTTTC. The chain links TRBV20-1 to TRBJ2-6; D is undetermined. The germline V gene has CDR1 DFQATT and CDR2 SNEGSKA (reference sequence). This CDR3 is 15 amino acids long. The V gene lost 1 base and the J gene lost 0 bases, with 7 bases spanning the gap.

The V call is TRBV10-3, the J call TRBJ2-5; D may be TRBD1 (6 bases). The V and J ends lost 8 bases and 5 bases respectively, with 15 bases between them. Germline CDR1 is ENHRY and CDR2 is SYGVKD. This CDR3 is 13 amino acids long. The CDR3: CAIWRPGEETQYF. CDR3 DNA sequence: TGTGCCATCTGGAGGCCAGGGGAGGAGACCCAGTACTTC.

This clonotype was detected a few times. The V gene is TRBV2, the J gene TRBJ2-5; D perhaps matches TRBD1 (6 bases). The CDR3 covers 16 residues. Germline V gene data show CDR1 as SNHLY and CDR2 as FYNNEI. V was clipped by 2 bases and J by 2 bases, with 15 bases between them. CDR3 sequence reads: CASSEWPGHPQETQYF. The DNA of the CDR3 is TGTGCCAGCAGTGAATGGCCGGGACATCCACAAGAGACCCAGTACTTC.

This chain joins TRBV12-3 or TRBV12-4 and TRBJ2-4, with 8 nucleotides matching TRBD1. This CDR3 contains 15 residues. The junction had 2 bases not matched to a gene; V was cut back by 3 bases and J by 1 base. CDR3 in DNA: TGTGCCAGCAGTTTTCAGGGGGCGGCCAAAAACATTCAGTACTTC. This gives the protein CASSFQGAAKNIQYF.

V usage is TRBV7-9 and J usage is TRBJ2-5; 8 nucleotides align to TRBD1. Germline V gene lookup returns CDR1 SEHNR and CDR2 FQNEAQ (reference sequence). Trimming removed 5 bases from V and 6 bases from J; junction bases left unmatched: 8. This CDR3 has 14 amino acids. The CDR3 loop is CASSLDRVDKTQYF. CDR3 coding DNA: TGTGCCAGCAGCCTGGACAGGGTGGACAAGACCCAGTACTTC.

This clonotype appeared a single time. The CDR3 DNA follows: TGTGCCAGCAGTCTAACTAGCGGACCATACAATGAGCAGTTCTTC. Protein: CASSLTSGPYNEQFF. The V and J genes are TRBV12-3 or TRBV12-4 and TRBJ2-1, with 8 positions matching TRBD2. CDR3 length: 15 amino acids. J lost 4 bases, V lost 5 bases, and 7 bases had no gene match.

This clonotype was seen many times. The V gene is TRBV6-2 or TRBV6-3, the J gene TRBJ2-5; TRBD2 is a possible D gene (6 bases). V lost 2 bases, J lost 4 bases, and 11 bases lay in between. Germline V gene lookup returns CDR1 MNHEY and CDR2 SVGEGT. The CDR3 is made up of 14 amino acids. DNA of the CDR3: TGTGCCAGCAGTTACCTCCTAGCGAGAGAGACCCAGTACTTC. Translation: CASSYLLARETQYF.

This clonotype was recorded at least ten times. For the CDR3, the DNA is TGTGCCAGCAGTTCAGTGGGAGACAGTTCCTACGAGCAGTACTTC. It translates to CASSSVGDSSYEQYF. The rearrangement uses TRBV12-3 or TRBV12-4 and TRBJ2-7, with D possibly called TRBD1 or TRBD2 (5 bases each). The V end lost 4 bases, the J end lost 1 base, and 14 bases lay between the germline ends. This CDR3 spans 15 amino acids.

In this sample, this clonotype turned up a few times. At one boundary the junction diverges from the germline segment, which might be a read error. The V call is TRBV12-3 or TRBV12-4, the J call TRBJ1-1; 9 nucleotides agree with TRBD1. The CDR3 loop spans 15 amino acids. This CDR3 is CASSIAGTGSTEAFF. The CDR3 nucleotides are TGTGCCAGCAGTATAGCCGGGACAGGGAGCACTGAAGCTTTCTTT.

This clonotype was seen only a few times. The chain carries TRBV21-1 and TRBJ2-1; the table's D call, TRBD1, has no DNA check behind it. TRBV21-1 represents a pseudogene. The length of the CDR3 is 14 residues. The DNA for the CDR3 is TGTGCCAGCAGCAAACCGCCAGGGGGCTTTGAGCAGTTCTTC. Amino acid sequence: CASSKPPGGFEQFF.

The chain joins TRBV6-1 to TRBJ2-3; TRBD1 might be the D (6 bases). The germline V gene has CDR1 MNHNS and CDR2 SASEGT. V dropped 0 bases and J dropped 0 bases, with 10 bases sitting between them. The CDR3 is made up of 16 amino acids. CDR3 amino acids: CASSEAQGLSTDTQYF. CDR3 coding DNA: TGTGCCAGCAGTGAAGCCCAGGGGCTCAGCACAGATACGCAGTATTTT.

CDR3 coding DNA: TGTGCCAGCAGTTCCCCCTGGGGGACTCATTCACCCCTCCACTTT. Amino acids: CASSSPWGTHSPLHF. V gene TRBV6-5 combines with J gene TRBJ1-6; maybe TRBD1 (5 bases). The CDR3 is 15 amino acids. From germline, CDR1 is MNHEY and CDR2 SVGAGI. Trimming left V 4 bases short and J 8 bases short, with 15 bases between.

V and J are TRBV11-2 and TRBJ2-2, with unresolved D. Trimming stripped 5 bases from V and 0 bases from J, with 10 bases between. The CDR3 sequence is 15 residues long. CDR1 SGHAT and CDR2 FQNNGV come from the germline V gene. CDR3 in amino acids: CASSHRTANTGELFF. Here the CDR3 DNA reads TGTGCCAGCAGCCATAGGACGGCGAACACCGGGGAGCTGTTTTTT.

The V call is TRBV5-6, the J call TRBJ2-7, with D tentatively TRBD1 (6 bases). This CDR3 has 12 amino acids. The V gene lost 5 bases and the J gene lost 6 bases, with 12 bases spanning the gap. The germline V gene has CDR1 SGHDT and CDR2 YYEEEE. This CDR3 is CASSLRGPEQYF. In DNA form, the CDR3 reads TGTGCCAGCAGTCTCAGGGGTCCCGAGCAGTACTTC.

The chain employs TRBV24-1 and TRBJ2-1; D perhaps matches TRBD2 (6 bases). Germline V gives CDR1 KGHDR, CDR2 SFDVKD. CDR3 length: 14 amino acids. Deletions cut 6 bases from V and 3 bases from J, with 11 bases between. The CDR3 sequence: CATSPRLVYNEQFF. As DNA, the CDR3 is TGTGCCACCAGTCCCCGACTAGTCTACAATGAGCAGTTCTTC.